One sample yielded the 27 T cell receptor beta chains listed below, sequenced in a study of blood T cells in healthy people across ages. For the second PCR, which ran for about 6 to 11 cycles, a sample-barcoded 5' primer and a J-beta primer mix were used. TCRdb re-called the 5' RACE reads through MiXCR, storing one row per CDR3 protein. The sample has under 800,000 distinct CDR3 sequences, roughly 44% seen once; the top ten hold 20% to 25%. The sample consisted of blood. These TCRs come from an older woman in good health.

The rearrangement links TRBV5-6 to TRBJ2-7; possible D gene TRBD2, 5 bases. The CDR3 is made up of 13 amino acids. V dropped 4 bases and J dropped 2 bases, with 10 bases sitting between them. Germline assignment: CDR1 SGHDT and CDR2 YYEEEE. The CDR3 DNA reads as TGTGCCAGCAGCACGGGATTAACCTACGAGCAGTACTTC. Translation gives CASSTGLTYEQYF.

This clonotype has just a few counts. The genes are TRBV7-3 and TRBJ2-3; no clear D. The germline V and J ends were trimmed by 4 bases and 3 bases, with 20 bases remaining between them. Per germline, CDR1 SGHTA and CDR2 FQGTGA. The CDR3 contains 17 residues. The DNA of the CDR3 is TGTGCCAGCAGCTCGACCCCGGGTGGCTCGGCTACAGATACGCAGTATTTT. It encodes CASSSTPGGSATDTQYF.

V usage is TRBV6-6 and J usage is TRBJ2-5; D not resolved. V lost 2 bases and J 11 bases, leaving 12 bases between the germline ends. Germline CDR1 and CDR2: MNHNY and SVGAGI (reference sequence). The CDR3 sequence is 12 residues long. CDR3 coding DNA: TGTGCCAGCAGTTACGGGGTAAATGAGCAGTACTTC. The encoded protein is CASSYGVNEQYF.

The chain has TRBV13 and TRBJ2-7; 11 bases map to TRBD2. CDR3 length: 16 residues. V gave up 5 bases and J gave up 7 bases; unmatched junction bases: 13. Germline-derived CDR1 and CDR2 are PRHDT and FYEKMQ (reference sequence). CDR3 nucleotides: TGTGCCAGCAGCACCACCGGGACTAGCGGTTTCCATGAGCAGTACTTC. It encodes CASSTTGTSGFHEQYF.

This chain joins TRBV6-2 or TRBV6-3 and TRBJ2-1; D remains ambiguous. The CDR3 is 13 residues long. Germline-derived CDR1 and CDR2 are MNHEY and SVGEGT. V lost 2 bases and J 0 bases, leaving 2 bases between the germline ends. The CDR3 sequence: CASSYASYNEQFF. The CDR3, as DNA: TGTGCCAGCAGTTACGCCTCCTACAATGAGCAGTTCTTC.

CDR3 region: CARQRFAGTSGRGEQFF. The CDR3 DNA is TGTGCCAGACAGCGCTTTGCCGGGACTAGCGGGAGGGGAGAGCAGTTCTTC. This sequence joins TRBV2 and TRBJ2-1; 16 bases match TRBD2. The CDR3 is made up of 17 amino acids. CDR1 and CDR2 from the germline V gene are SNHLY and FYNNEI. The junction had 15 bases not matched to a gene; V was cut back by 9 bases and J by 10 bases.

This clonotype was seen only a few times. The chain recombines TRBV20-1 with TRBJ2-1, with 10 bases matching TRBD1. Germline-derived CDR1 and CDR2 are DFQATT and SNEGSKA (reference sequence). The CDR3 is made up of 13 amino acids. V was pared by 6 bases and J by 8 bases, with 7 bases of the junction left unmatched. CDR3 sequence (DNA): TGCAGTGCCCCCGGACAGGGGGGCGATGAGCAGTTCTTC. Translating gives CSAPGQGGDEQFF.

This clonotype was observed at least ten times. V usage is TRBV29-1 and J usage is TRBJ2-7; possibly TRBD2 for D (5 bases). With 3 bases removed from V and 4 bases from J, the gap between germline ends came to 13 bases. From germline, CDR1 is SQVTM and CDR2 ANQGSEA. The CDR3 has 13 residues. The CDR3 is CSVELGRGYEQYF. DNA of the CDR3: TGCAGCGTTGAGCTAGGAAGAGGGTACGAGCAGTACTTC.

This clonotype was seen a single time. The rearrangement joins TRBV7-2 to TRBJ1-4; 10 bases are a match to TRBD1. This CDR3 has 15 amino acids. Losses at the gene ends were 5 bases for V and 6 bases for J; bases not matched to a gene: 6. Germline V gene data show CDR1 as SGHTA and CDR2 as FQGNSA. DNA of the CDR3: TGTGCCAGCAGCCCGCTAGGGACAGGGGATGAAAAACTGTTTTTT. Translated, it gives CASSPLGTGDEKLFF.

This clonotype was detected a few times. J is TRBJ1-3 and V is TRBV7-9; D is ambiguous. V lost 8 bases and J 8 bases, leaving 16 bases between the germline ends. Germline lookup yields CDR1 SEHNR and CDR2 FQNEAQ (reference sequence). This CDR3 is 13 amino acids long. The CDR3 protein is CASLDGSLDTIYF. In DNA, the CDR3 is TGTGCCAGCTTAGACGGATCCCTAGACACCATATATTTT.

This clonotype occurred a few times. The chain carries TRBV25-1 and TRBJ2-7; the D gene is possibly TRBD1 (6 bases). Trimming cost V 6 bases and J 7 bases, with 7 bases left between them. In germline, CDR1 is MGHDK, CDR2 SYGVNS. CDR3 length: 10 residues. The CDR3 nucleotides read TGTGCCAGCAGCAGGGGAGAGCAGTACTTC. This gives the protein CASSRGEQYF.

The rearrangement joins TRBV5-1 to TRBJ2-5; the D call may be TRBD1 or TRBD2 (6 bases each). Trimming left V 6 bases short and J 6 bases short, with 15 bases between. The length of the CDR3 is 13 residues. Germline CDR1 SGHRS, CDR2 YFSETQ. For the CDR3, the DNA is TGCGCCAGCAATATCGGGGGCGCAAAGACCCAGTACTTC. Translation gives CASNIGGAKTQYF.

The J gene is TRBJ2-7, the V gene TRBV28; D is undetermined. V was cut by 6 bases and J by 0 bases, with 12 bases left in between. The CDR3 extends over 14 amino acids. Germline assignment: CDR1 MDHEN and CDR2 SYDVKM. As DNA, the CDR3 is TGTGCCAGCAGGCAGTGGTTCAGCTCCTACGAGCAGTACTTC. Translated: CASRQWFSSYEQYF.

The chain has TRBV27 and TRBJ1-1; 8 positions match TRBD1. CDR1 and CDR2 (germline): MNHEY, SMNVEV (reference sequence). The CDR3 is 15 amino acids. Trimming cost V 2 bases and J 2 bases; bases outside gene matches: 4. For the CDR3, the DNA is TGTGCCAGCAGTTTAATAGGACAGGGTAACACTGAAGCTTTCTTT. Its protein is CASSLIGQGNTEAFF.

This clonotype turned up a few times. The CDR3 sequence is CASSFGTGGSHEQYF. The DNA for the CDR3 is TGTGCCAGCAGCTTCGGGACAGGGGGTTCCCACGAGCAGTACTTC. This chain uses TRBV7-8 with TRBJ2-5; TRBD1 agrees at 11 bases. The J call may not be correct, given that the DNA end is closer to TRBJ2-7. The CDR3 length is 15 residues. Looked up from germline, CDR1 is SGHVS and CDR2 is FQNEAQ.

This chain connects TRBV20-1 to TRBJ1-1, with no clear D. V lost 0 bases to trimming and J lost 4 bases, with 15 bases between them. CDR3 length: 15 amino acids. Germline loops: CDR1 DFQATT, CDR2 SNEGSKA (reference sequence). The CDR3 nucleotides are TGCAGTGCTAGAGATCCGAACCGCCGTGGCACTGAAGCTTTCTTT. This sequence encodes CSARDPNRRGTEAFF.

Comments on this clonotype: With a much larger clone just one base away, this may be a read error. The chain has TRBV9 and TRBJ1-1; D may be TRBD1 (6 bases). Germline CDR1 reads SGDLS; CDR2 reads YYNGEE. The CDR3 spans 15 residues. CDR3 protein: CASSVGGTWNAEAFF. CDR3 sequence (DNA): TGTGCCAGCAGCGTAGGTGGGACATGGAACGCTGAAGCTTTCTTT.

This chain links TRBV28 with TRBJ1-5; 9 bases line up with TRBD1. This CDR3 is built from 13 residues. J gave up 6 bases and V 6 bases, and 3 bases lay outside the gene matches. Germline values: CDR1 MDHEN, CDR2 SYDVKM. In DNA, the CDR3 is TGTGCCAGCAGCGCGGACAGGGGTCAGCCCCAGCATTTT. This encodes CASSADRGQPQHF. Using reference TRBV28 and TRBJ1-5 for the parts outside the CDR3, the full variable domain is DVKVTQSSRYLVKRTGEKVFLECVQDMDHENMFWYRQDPGLGLRLIYFSYDVKMKEKGDIPEGYSVSREKKERFSLILESASTNQTSMYLCASSADRGQPQHFGDGTRLSIL.

The chain employs TRBV18 and TRBJ1-6, with no clear D. Trimming took 5 bases from V and 14 from J, leaving 10 bases between them. The CDR3 contains 11 residues. Per germline, CDR1 KGHSH and CDR2 LQKENI. The CDR3, as DNA: TGTGCCAGCTCAGCAGCGGAGGCCCTCCACTTT. The encoded protein is CASSAAEALHF.

This clonotype has a handful of counts. The CDR3 region has the DNA TGTGCCAGCAGCTTAGTTCTAGCGGGAGAGGATACGCAGTATTTT. It encodes CASSLVLAGEDTQYF. The chain joins TRBV13 to TRBJ2-3; 10 bases are shared with TRBD2. This CDR3 is built from 15 residues. Looked up from germline, CDR1 is PRHDT and CDR2 is FYEKMQ (reference sequence). Unmatched junction bases numbered 4, after V lost 1 base and J lost 6 bases.

The chain carries TRBV20-1 and TRBJ1-4, with 7 nucleotides matching TRBD1. The germline V gene has CDR1 DFQATT and CDR2 SNEGSKA (reference sequence). There are 13 residues in the CDR3. The V and J ends lost 5 bases and 3 bases, in that order; junction bases with no gene match: 3. The CDR3 DNA reads TGCAGTGCTTCAGGGGGGTCTAATGAAAAACTGTTTTTT. This codes for CSASGGSNEKLFF.

The rearrangement uses TRBV5-1 and TRBJ1-4; D is possibly TRBD1 (5 bases). The CDR3 loop spans 17 amino acids. Looked up from germline, CDR1 is SGHRS and CDR2 is YFSETQ. The V and J ends lost 0 bases and 3 bases respectively, with 15 bases between them. The chain's CDR3 is CASSLGSGGTANEKLFF. CDR3 sequence (DNA): TGCGCCAGCAGCTTGGGGTCTGGGGGAACCGCTAATGAAAAACTGTTTTTT.

The chain couples TRBV5-1 to TRBJ2-1; no clear D gene. There are 13 residues in the CDR3. The germline CDR1 and CDR2 sequences are SGHRS and YFSETQ. The germline V and J ends were trimmed by 2 bases and 10 bases, with 13 bases remaining between them. CDR3 sequence: CASSLGSSHEQFF. As DNA, the CDR3 is TGCGCCAGCAGCTTAGGTTCCAGCCACGAGCAGTTCTTC.

This clonotype was counted between two and nine times. The chain links TRBV28 to TRBJ1-6, with D unresolved. Looked up from germline, CDR1 is MDHEN and CDR2 is SYDVKM. This CDR3 has 15 residues. V lost 1 base to trimming and J lost 6 bases, with 10 bases between them. CDR3 in amino acids: CASSLFGEPNSPLHF. DNA for the CDR3: TGTGCCAGCAGTTTATTTGGGGAACCTAATTCACCCCTCCACTTT.

The rearrangement links TRBV3-1 to TRBJ2-1; D is unclear. The CDR3 loop spans 15 amino acids. V lost 3 bases, J lost 0 bases, and 9 bases lay in between. Per the germline V gene, CDR1 is LGHDT and CDR2 is YNNKEL (reference sequence). CDR3 in amino acids: CASSQGISSYNEQFF. The CDR3 DNA reads TGTGCCAGCAGCCAGGGCATTAGCTCCTACAATGAGCAGTTCTTC.

The V gene is TRBV24-1, the J gene TRBJ1-5, with D perhaps matching TRBD1 (5 bases). The CDR3 is 13 residues long. Trimming cost V 6 bases and J 4 bases, with 9 bases left between them. Germline CDR1 KGHDR, CDR2 SFDVKD. CDR3 amino acids: CATSSGLNQPQHF. The CDR3, as DNA: TGTGCCACCAGTTCAGGGCTAAATCAGCCCCAGCATTTT.

The chain has TRBV27 and TRBJ2-3, with 11 bases that match TRBD2. The CDR3 is made up of 16 amino acids. The V gene's germline CDR1 is MNHEY and CDR2 SMNVEV (reference sequence). V shed 6 bases, J shed 0 bases, and the junction held 5 bases outside the gene matches. The CDR3 sequence is CASSFRTSGSTDTQYF. The CDR3 nucleotides read TGTGCCAGCAGCTTTCGGACTAGCGGGAGCACAGATACGCAGTATTTT.